These 13 T cell receptor beta chains share one sample of origin, sequenced in a study of molecular identifiers for immune sequencing clone quantification. TCRdb recomputed calls from the PCR reads with MiXCR, one row per CDR3 protein. Among over 550,000 distinct CDR3 sequences listed, approximately 24% were seen once. Material: naive CD8+ T cells from blood, with Jurkat cell RNA spiked in. The subset here: FACS-sorted CD8+CD4-CCR7+CD45RA+ naive T cells. These receptors were taken from a human donor in good health. Some libraries in this study had Jurkat cell RNA spiked in.

This clonotype occurred many times. This sequence joins TRBV28 and TRBJ2-7, with no clear D. The V end was cut by 1 base, the J end by 4 bases, with 8 bases between. The CDR3 runs 13 residues. Germline loops: CDR1 MDHEN, CDR2 SYDVKM. The CDR3 nucleotides read TGTGCCAGCAGTTTATTTCACGGGTACGAGCAGTACTTC. Protein product: CASSLFHGYEQYF.

This clonotype was observed a handful of times. The gene calls are TRBV4-1 and TRBJ1-6, with D hard to call. The CDR3 spans 15 residues. Trimming pared 4 bases from V and 5 bases from J, leaving 12 bases between. Germline CDR1 and CDR2: MGHRA and YSYEKL. CDR3 DNA: TGCGCCAGCAGCCCCCCGGACGTGGATAATTCACCCCTCCACTTT. Its protein is CASSPPDVDNSPLHF.

A word on this clonotype: A single base separates this from a much larger clone, so it may be a read error. The rearrangement uses TRBV27 and TRBJ2-1, with D perhaps TRBD2 (6 bases). This CDR3 contains 12 residues. CDR1 is MNHEY and CDR2 is SMNVEV in the germline V gene (reference sequence). In DNA, the CDR3 is TGTGCCAGCGTCTCTAGCGTCGATGAGCGGTTCTTC. Protein: CASVSSVDERFF.

V gene TRBV28 combines with J gene TRBJ2-7, with no clear D. V gave up 5 bases and J gave up 2 bases, with 13 bases separating them. CDR1 and CDR2 (germline): MDHEN, SYDVKM. CDR3 length: 14 amino acids. For the CDR3, the DNA is TGTGCCAGCAGTCCCTCGTCTTACACCTACGAGCAGTACTTC. Encoded protein: CASSPSSYTYEQYF.

This clonotype has more than one count but fewer than ten. This chain's CDR3 is CASSGQGGGYTF. The CDR3 DNA reads as TGTGCCAGCAGTGGACAGGGGGGCGGCTACACCTTC. This chain uses TRBV6-1 with TRBJ1-2, with 9 bases lining up with TRBD1. This CDR3 is built from 12 residues. Unmatched junction bases numbered 2, after V lost 4 bases and J lost 8 bases. The germline gives CDR1 MNHNS, CDR2 SASEGT.

This rearrangement joins TRBV25-1 to TRBJ1-4, with D uncertain. The CDR3 spans 13 residues. The V gene's germline CDR1 is MGHDK and CDR2 SYGVNS. Deletions cut 6 bases from V and 2 bases from J, with 7 bases between. CDR3 DNA sequence: TGTGCCAGCAGCCGCTCGACTAATGAAAAACTGTTTTTT. Protein product: CASSRSTNEKLFF.

This clonotype was recorded at least ten times. The CDR3 is CASRPQGANTEAFF. CDR3 bases: TGTGCCAGTAGACCACAGGGGGCCAACACTGAAGCTTTCTTT. The chain combines TRBV19 with TRBJ1-1, with 9 bases fitting TRBD1. V lost 6 bases, J lost 2 bases, and 4 bases stayed unmatched. The germline V gene encodes CDR1 LNHDA and CDR2 SQIVND (reference sequence). The CDR3 totals 14 residues.

Details on this clonotype: One end of the junction varies from germline; a read error may be responsible. The chain links TRBV12-3 or TRBV12-4 to TRBJ2-3; 7 bases are a match to TRBD1. CDR3 length: 18 amino acids. CDR3 sequence reads: CASSPRDRGPENTATQYF. CDR3 coding DNA: TGTGCCAGCAGCCCGAGGGACAGAGGACCAGAAAACACAGCTACGCAGTATTTT.

The sample holds many counts of this clonotype. The gene calls are TRBV14 and TRBJ2-5; D is unresolved. This CDR3 has 16 amino acids. Looked up from germline, CDR1 is SGHDN and CDR2 is FVKESK. V lost 0 bases and J lost 6, with 17 bases in between. CDR3 sequence: CASSQDRSARKQTQYF. The CDR3 bases are TGTGCCAGCAGCCAAGATCGCTCGGCCCGTAAACAGACCCAGTACTTC.

A remark on this clonotype: This CDR3 is missing its conserved last phenylalanine or tryptophan, likely due to a read error. The chain joins TRBV3-1 to TRBJ2-7; 8 bases line up with TRBD1. The V gene end was trimmed by 3 bases and the J gene end by 4 bases; junction bases not matched to a gene: 8. Germline CDR1 LGHDT, CDR2 YNNKEL (reference sequence). This CDR3 has 15 amino acids. CDR3 bases: TGTGCCAGCAGCCACTTGGGACAGGAAGGTTACGAGCAGTACTCC. Translating it yields CASSHLGQEGYEQYS.

Notes on this clonotype: A read error is possible here, since a much larger clone lies one base away. The CDR3 is CASSPIKQYF. The CDR3 coding sequence is TGTGCCAGCAGCCCTATCAAGCAGTACTTC. The V and J genes are TRBV2 and TRBJ2-7; no reliable D call. Germline V gives CDR1 SNHLY, CDR2 FYNNEI. The CDR3 contains 10 residues. V shed 6 bases and J shed 8 bases, with 8 bases lying between them.

This clonotype has ten or more counts. The gene calls are TRBV9 and TRBJ2-7; 8 bases fit TRBD1. This CDR3 comprises 14 residues. The trim removed 6 bases at V and 1 base at J, leaving 6 bases unmatched. Per germline, CDR1 SGDLS and CDR2 YYNGEE. The CDR3 is CASTEGQGSYEQYF. For the CDR3, the DNA is TGTGCCAGCACCGAAGGACAGGGATCCTACGAGCAGTACTTC.

On this clonotype: An end of the junction does not agree with germline; a read error may underlie this. The CDR3 sequence: CATSRDTSVLAF. The CDR3 DNA is TGTGCCACCAGCAGAGATACTAGCGTCCTGGCTTTC. The J gene is TRBJ2-6, the V gene TRBV15; 7 bases match TRBD2. Germline CDR1 reads LNHNV; CDR2 reads YYDKDF (reference sequence). The CDR3 sequence is 12 residues long.